Each of the 12 T cell receptor beta chains below was sequenced from the same sample in a study of regulatory T cells in long-lasting Graves disease. Time point given: newly diagnosed GD, antithyroid drugs for less than 3 months. The TCR library was made from RNA extracted from PBMCs. To make TCR beta libraries, researchers used iRepertoire HTBI primers and Arm-PCR of CDR3 regions. Using its own MiXCR run on the multiplex PCR reads, TCRdb lists one record per CDR3 protein. This table holds 350,000 to 500,000 distinct CDR3 sequences, about 14% found once. This sample also belongs to another study, concerning T cells in Graves' hyperthyroidism and ophthalmopathy.

The source was peripheral blood mononuclear cells (PBMCs), collected at new diagnosis, from a patient treated with antithyroid drugs. These receptors were taken from a woman between 45 and 60 years old with Graves disease.

Notes on this clonotype: Being one base from a much bigger clone, this may be a read error. V is TRBV20-1 and J is TRBJ1-2; the match to TRBD1 covers 8 bases. The CDR3 loop spans 15 amino acids. CDR1 is DFQATT and CDR2 is SNEGSKA in the germline V gene (reference sequence). Here the CDR3 reads CSASIPGQAGYGYAF. CDR3 coding DNA: TGCAGTGCATCAATCCCGGGACAGGCCGGCTATGGCTACGCCTTC.

This clonotype came up a few times. The rearrangement uses TRBV7-9 and TRBJ2-1, with D perhaps being TRBD1 or TRBD2 (5 bases each). The germline V gene has CDR1 SEHNR and CDR2 FQNEAQ (reference sequence). This CDR3 has 13 residues. The germline V and J ends were trimmed by 0 bases and 8 bases, with 8 bases remaining between them. The CDR3 sequence: CASSLAPGHEQFF. The CDR3 nucleotides are TGTGCCAGCAGCTTAGCTCCGGGGCATGAGCAGTTCTTC.

This rearrangement joins TRBV20-1 to TRBJ2-7; possibly TRBD1 or TRBD2 for D (7 bases each). Germline assignment: CDR1 DFQATT and CDR2 SNEGSKA (reference sequence). The CDR3 covers 13 residues. V was trimmed by 4 bases and J by 4 bases, leaving 14 bases between them. CDR3 DNA: TGCAGTGCTAACAGGGGAGGGACTTACGAGCAGTACTTC. Encoded protein: CSANRGGTYEQYF.

This clonotype was detected many times. V is TRBV2 and J is TRBJ2-1; TRBD2 aligns across 10 bases. V shed 6 bases, J shed 4 bases, and the junction held 3 bases outside the gene matches. Germline lookup yields CDR1 SNHLY and CDR2 FYNNEI. The CDR3 extends over 14 amino acids. CDR3 loop: CASRGTSVYNEQFF. The CDR3 DNA follows: TGTGCCAGCAGGGGGACTAGCGTGTACAATGAGCAGTTCTTC. The full variable domain, with the rest looked up from reference TRBV2 and TRBJ2-1, is EPEVTQTPSHQVTQMGQEVILRCVPISNHLYFYWYRQILGQKVEFLVSFYNNEISEKSEIFDDQFSVERPDGSNFTLKIRSTKLEDSAMYFCASRGTSVYNEQFFGPGTRLTVL.

In its sample, this clonotype was seen a few times. The V and J genes are TRBV6-5 and TRBJ2-7, with D possibly being TRBD1 (7 bases). V was trimmed by 0 bases and J by 4 bases, leaving 19 bases between them. This CDR3 contains 17 residues. CDR1 and CDR2 (germline): MNHEY, SVGAGI. CDR3 sequence: CASSYSDLQGGPYEQYF. CDR3 sequence (DNA): TGTGCCAGCAGTTACTCGGATCTGCAGGGGGGACCATACGAGCAGTACTTC.

This clonotype was counted a few times. The chain carries TRBV6-1 and TRBJ2-1, with TRBD2 identical over 14 bases. Germline-derived CDR1 and CDR2 are MNHNS and SASEGT. Trimming took 5 bases from V and 9 from J; bases not matched to a gene: 6. The CDR3 totals 15 residues. Here the CDR3 reads CASSLTSGRAGEQFF. The CDR3 DNA is TGTGCCAGCAGTCTGACTAGCGGGAGGGCCGGTGAGCAGTTCTTC.

This clonotype was detected only a few times. This chain joins TRBV5-4 and TRBJ2-2; the match to TRBD1 covers 9 bases. The CDR3 runs 17 residues. Germline trimming cut 0 bases from V and 5 bases from J; bases unmatched to any gene: 8. Germline V gene sequence: CDR1 SGHNT, CDR2 YYREEE (reference sequence). The CDR3 region is CASSLGTTGQGTGELFF. The DNA of the CDR3 is TGTGCCAGCAGCTTGGGTACAACGGGACAGGGAACCGGGGAGCTGTTTTTT.

A few counts support this clonotype. This chain connects TRBV6-2 or TRBV6-3 to TRBJ2-6; possibly TRBD1 for D (6 bases). CDR1 is MNHEY, CDR2 SVGEGT, per germline. V was shortened by 5 bases and J by 0 bases, with 17 bases between the two germline ends. This CDR3 comprises 18 residues. CDR3 coding DNA: TGTGCCAGCAGTGCCTGGGGACAATCAGACTCTGGGGCCAACGTCCTGACTTTC. This translates into CASSAWGQSDSGANVLTF.

This clonotype was detected only a few times. The V call is TRBV12-3 or TRBV12-4, the J call TRBJ2-7, with 9 nucleotides matching TRBD1. Trimming at V came to 3 bases and at J to 7 bases, leaving 7 bases not matched to a gene. The CDR3 contains 14 residues. The CDR3 DNA reads TGTGCCAGCAGTTTGGGGGACAGGGCTAAAGAGCAGTACTTC. This gives the protein CASSLGDRAKEQYF.

This clonotype was recorded many times. DNA for the CDR3: TGTGCCAGCACCACAGGGTTCATGAACACTGAAGCTTTCTTT. Translating gives CASTTGFMNTEAFF. V gene TRBV12-3 or TRBV12-4 combines with J gene TRBJ1-1; D is possibly TRBD1 (6 bases). CDR3 size: 14 residues. The ends were cut back, 7 bases at V and 0 bases at J, with 12 bases in the middle.

This clonotype was observed many times. The chain joins TRBV2 to TRBJ1-1, with 8 bases fitting TRBD1. V lost 4 bases to trimming and J lost 0 bases; unmatched junction nucleotides: 13. Germline V gene lookup returns CDR1 SNHLY and CDR2 FYNNEI. The CDR3 runs 18 residues. The CDR3 loop is CASSAFRDRRLLNTEAFF. The CDR3 DNA follows: TGTGCCAGCAGTGCTTTCCGGGACAGGAGGCTTCTGAACACTGAAGCTTTCTTT.

This clonotype was counted many times. The J gene is TRBJ2-7, the V gene TRBV28; TRBD2 matches at 11 bases. This CDR3 spans 17 amino acids. The germline V gene encodes CDR1 MDHEN and CDR2 SYDVKM. Trimming cost V 8 bases and J 3 bases; bases outside gene matches: 15. The CDR3 DNA follows: TGTGCCAGCGGTATACCGGGACTAGCGGTCGGACTCTACGAGCAGTACTTC. It translates to CASGIPGLAVGLYEQYF.